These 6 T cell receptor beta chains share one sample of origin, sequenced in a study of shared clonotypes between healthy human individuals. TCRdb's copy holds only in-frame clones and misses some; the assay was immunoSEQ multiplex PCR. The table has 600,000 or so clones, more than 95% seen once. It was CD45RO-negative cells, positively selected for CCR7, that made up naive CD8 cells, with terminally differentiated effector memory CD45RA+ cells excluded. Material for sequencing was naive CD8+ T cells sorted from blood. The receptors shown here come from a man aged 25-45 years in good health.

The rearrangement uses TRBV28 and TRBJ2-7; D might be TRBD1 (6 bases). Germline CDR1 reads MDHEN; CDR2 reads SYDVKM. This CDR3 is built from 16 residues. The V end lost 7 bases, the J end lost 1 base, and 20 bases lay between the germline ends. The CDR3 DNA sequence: TGTGCCAGCACCAACCAAGGGTACAGGGCGTCCTACGAGCAGTACTTC. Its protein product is CASTNQGYRASYEQYF.

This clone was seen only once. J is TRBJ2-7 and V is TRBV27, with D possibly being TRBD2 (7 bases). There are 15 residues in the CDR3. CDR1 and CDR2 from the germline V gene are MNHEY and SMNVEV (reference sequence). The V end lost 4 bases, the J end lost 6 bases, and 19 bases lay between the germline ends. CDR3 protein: CASSSPWEGGGEQYF. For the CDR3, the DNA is TGTGCCAGCAGTTCCCCGTGGGAGGGGGGAGGCGAGCAGTACTTC.

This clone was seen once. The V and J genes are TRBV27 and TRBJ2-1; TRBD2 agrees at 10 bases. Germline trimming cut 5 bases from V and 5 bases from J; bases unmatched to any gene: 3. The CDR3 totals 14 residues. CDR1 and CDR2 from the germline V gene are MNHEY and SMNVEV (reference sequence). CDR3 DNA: TGTGCCAGCAGTCAGGGACTAGCGCACAATGAGCAGTTCTTC. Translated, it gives CASSQGLAHNEQFF.

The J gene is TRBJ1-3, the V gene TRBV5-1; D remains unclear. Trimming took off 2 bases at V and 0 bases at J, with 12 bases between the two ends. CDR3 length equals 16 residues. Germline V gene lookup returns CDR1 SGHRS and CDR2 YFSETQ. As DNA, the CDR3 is TGCGCCAGCAGCTTCTGGGCCGCGAGCTCTGGAAACACCATATATTTT. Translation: CASSFWAASSGNTIYF. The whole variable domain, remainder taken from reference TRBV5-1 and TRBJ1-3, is KAGVTQTPRYLIKTRGQQVTLSCSPISGHRSVSWYQQTPGQGLQFLFEYFSETQRNKGNFPGRFSGRQFSNSRSEMNVSTLELGDSALYLCASSFWAASSGNTIYFGEGSWLTVV.

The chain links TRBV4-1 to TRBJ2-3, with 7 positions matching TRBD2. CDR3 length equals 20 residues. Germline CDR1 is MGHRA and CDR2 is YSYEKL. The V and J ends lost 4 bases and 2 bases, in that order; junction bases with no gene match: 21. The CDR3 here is CASSREKTSFPLSPTDTQYF. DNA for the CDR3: TGCGCCAGCAGCCGAGAGAAGACTAGCTTCCCTCTTTCTCCCACAGATACGCAGTATTTT.

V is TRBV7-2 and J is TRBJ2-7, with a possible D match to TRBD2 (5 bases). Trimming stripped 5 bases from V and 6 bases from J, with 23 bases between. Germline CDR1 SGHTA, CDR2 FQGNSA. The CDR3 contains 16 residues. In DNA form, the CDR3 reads TGTGCCAGCAGCCCCAGGCACAGCGGAGAGGGAGCCGAGCAGTACTTC. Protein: CASSPRHSGEGAEQYF.